This TCR beta chain was sequenced during a study of blood T cell repertoires in COVID-19. The V gene's germline CDR1 is SQVTM and CDR2 ANQGSEA. This CDR3 has 13 amino acids. Trimming took 4 bases from V and 7 from J; bases not matched to a gene: 3. This table comes from immunoSEQ multiplex PCR, and its TCRdb copy is limited to in-frame clones, with some not included. The sample lists 260,000 or so clones, 85% occurring once. The clonotype was recovered from a woman aged 45-60 years who had recovered from COVID-19. This chain links TRBV29-1 with TRBJ1-6; 8 nucleotides line up with TRBD1. Material for sequencing was PBMCs or T cells enriched from blood (not recorded which). The CDR3 DNA follows: TGCAGCGTTGCGTCAGGGGGCAATTCACCCCTCCACTTT. It is translated as CSVASGGNSPLHF.